Detailed here is one T cell receptor (beta chain). Its antigen is still unknown. The PCR employed 60 Vbeta primers together with 13 Jbeta primers. Libraries were prepared by immunoSEQ multiplex PCR; TCRdb keeps only in-frame clonotypes and omits some of them. The table for this sample gives approximately 52,000 clones. V gave up 2 bases and J gave up 2 bases; unmatched junction bases: 7. The germline gives CDR1 SGHRS, CDR2 YFSETQ. CDR3 length: 17 residues. The data originate from a study of cytomegalovirus exposure and HLA in healthy donors. The study's findings and limits: According to a later analysis, donors in an Asian-associated ancestry cluster reportedly had fewer N-insertions than the roughly 640-donor mean.

The sequenced sample consisted of PBMCs. The chain carries TRBV5-1 and TRBJ1-3, with 10 bases matching TRBD1. This clonotype was sampled from a woman aged 55-70 years in good health and CMV-seropositive. CDR3 nucleotides: TGCGCCAGCAGCTTTTTACCAGGACAGGGGGCTGGAAACACCATATATTTT. Its protein is CASSFLPGQGAGNTIYF.